Included here is one T cell receptor beta chain sequence, with context. This entry comes from a study of shared clonotypes between healthy human individuals. Data came from immunoSEQ multiplex PCR; TCRdb stores just in-frame clones and leaves some out. The table lists 450,000 to 500,000 clones, around 73% of them singletons, with about 11% in the top ten. The germline gives CDR1 MNHEY, CDR2 SMNVEV (reference sequence). CDR3 length: 16 residues. V lost 4 bases and J lost 7, with 19 bases in between. Sequenced input: PBMCs. The V call is TRBV27, the J call TRBJ1-4; D gene ambiguous. The receptor's source is a woman in her thirties or forties in good health. Some clones in this sample may be carry-over from other donors' samples. The CDR3 nucleotides read TGTGCCAGCAGTTCTGGGCTCCAGGCGGCTACTGAAAAACTGTTTTTT. Amino acids: CASSSGLQAATEKLFF.